One sample yielded the 8 T cell receptor beta chains listed below, sequenced in a study of human T cells and chemical hapten exposure. TCRdb independently ran MiXCR on the RACE reads; one entry per CDR3 protein. Of more than 70,000 distinct CDR3 sequences in the sample, about 8.7% are singletons; the top ten hold 2.5% to 3.5%. Sample time point: healthy volunteer bleed at 2 weeks. The authors extracted total RNA from unfractionated whole blood. Sequencing was done on a sample of whole blood. All receptors derive from a female donor in good health. Some clones in this sample may be carry-over from other donors' samples.

The genes are TRBV4-3 and TRBJ2-4, with D unresolved. V dropped 3 bases and J dropped 1 base, with 16 bases sitting between them. Germline V gives CDR1 LGHNA, CDR2 YSLEER. CDR3 length: 17 residues. CDR3 nucleotides: TGCGCCAGCAGCCAGTCGGGCCCACTATCGGCCAAAAACATTCAGTACTTC. Translating gives CASSQSGPLSAKNIQYF.

This clonotype was counted at least ten times. The rearrangement uses TRBV7-9 and TRBJ2-7; D is possibly TRBD2 (5 bases). Trimming left V 5 bases short and J 3 bases short, with 11 bases between. CDR1 and CDR2 (germline): SEHNR, FQNEAQ (reference sequence). The CDR3 runs to 13 residues. The CDR3 DNA is TGTGCCAGCAGCCCCGACGGGAACTACGAGCAGTACTTC. Translated, it gives CASSPDGNYEQYF.

This chain uses TRBV29-1 with TRBJ2-7; D is perhaps TRBD1 or TRBD2 (5 bases each). The CDR3 is made up of 13 amino acids. Trimming took 3 bases from V and 5 from J, leaving 14 bases between them. Germline V gene lookup returns CDR1 SQVTM and CDR2 ANQGSEA. This chain's CDR3 is CSVEAGTPNEQYF. CDR3 DNA: TGCAGCGTTGAGGCCGGGACCCCAAACGAGCAGTACTTC.

This clonotype has only a few counts. This chain links TRBV20-1 with TRBJ2-3; unclear D gene. The ends were cut back, 4 bases at V and 1 base at J, with 6 bases in the middle. Germline V gene lookup returns CDR1 DFQATT and CDR2 SNEGSKA (reference sequence). The CDR3 sequence is 12 residues long. The CDR3 here is CSANKGTDTQYF. CDR3 in DNA: TGCAGTGCTAACAAAGGCACAGATACGCAGTATTTT.

The rearrangement uses TRBV12-3 or TRBV12-4 and TRBJ2-7; 12 bases are shared with TRBD2. V was pared by 5 bases and J by 4 bases, with 6 bases of the junction left unmatched. CDR3 length equals 15 residues. CDR3 bases: TGTGCCAGCAGTCCAGCCGGGACTAGCGGGTACGAGCAGTACTTC. Its protein product is CASSPAGTSGYEQYF.

Only a few counts were recorded for this clonotype. The chain uses TRBV4-2 and TRBJ2-7; D might be TRBD1 (6 bases). There are 16 residues in the CDR3. Trimming cost V 0 bases and J 4 bases, with 16 bases left between them. CDR1 and CDR2 (germline): LGHNA, YNFKEQ. The CDR3 protein is CASSQDTVTGWYEQYF. In DNA, the CDR3 is TGTGCCAGCAGCCAAGACACGGTCACAGGGTGGTACGAGCAGTACTTC.

J is TRBJ2-3 and V is TRBV4-1; 10 positions match TRBD2. The germline V gene has CDR1 MGHRA and CDR2 YSYEKL. V shed 0 bases and J 4 bases; nucleotides not matched to a gene: 7. The CDR3 has 17 amino acids. CDR3 protein: CASSQETEAGGADTQYF. The CDR3 DNA reads TGCGCCAGCAGCCAAGAGACCGAAGCGGGAGGGGCAGATACGCAGTATTTT.

The chain uses TRBV2 and TRBJ2-5; D uncertain. V lost 0 bases and J lost 0, with 11 bases in between. This CDR3 has 16 residues. Germline V CDR1 and CDR2: SNHLY, FYNNEI. CDR3 region: CASSEALLDDQETQYF. CDR3 bases: TGTGCCAGCAGTGAAGCGCTTCTGGACGACCAAGAGACCCAGTACTTC.